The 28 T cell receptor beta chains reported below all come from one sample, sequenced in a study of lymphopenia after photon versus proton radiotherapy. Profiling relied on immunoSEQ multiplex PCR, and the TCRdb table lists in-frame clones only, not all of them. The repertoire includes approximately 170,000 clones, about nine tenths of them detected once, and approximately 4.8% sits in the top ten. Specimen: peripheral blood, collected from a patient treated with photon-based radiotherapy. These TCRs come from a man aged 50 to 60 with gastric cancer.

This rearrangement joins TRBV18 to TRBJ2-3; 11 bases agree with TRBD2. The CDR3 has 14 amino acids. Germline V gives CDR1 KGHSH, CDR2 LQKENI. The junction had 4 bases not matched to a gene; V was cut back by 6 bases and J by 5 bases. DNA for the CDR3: TGTGCCAGCTCCCAGACTAGCGGGAAAGATACGCAGTATTTT. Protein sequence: CASSQTSGKDTQYF.

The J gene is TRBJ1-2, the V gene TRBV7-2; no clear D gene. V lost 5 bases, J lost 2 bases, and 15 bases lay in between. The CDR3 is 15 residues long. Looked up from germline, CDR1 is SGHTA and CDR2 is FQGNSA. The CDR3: CASSNRAARNYGYTF. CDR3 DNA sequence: TGTGCCAGCAGCAACCGGGCAGCCCGGAACTATGGCTACACCTTC.

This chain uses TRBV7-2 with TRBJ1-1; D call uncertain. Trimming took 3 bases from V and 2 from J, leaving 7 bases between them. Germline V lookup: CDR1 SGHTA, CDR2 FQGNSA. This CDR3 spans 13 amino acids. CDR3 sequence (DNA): TGTGCCAGCAGCTTCGGACCTAACACTGAAGCTTTCTTT. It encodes CASSFGPNTEAFF.

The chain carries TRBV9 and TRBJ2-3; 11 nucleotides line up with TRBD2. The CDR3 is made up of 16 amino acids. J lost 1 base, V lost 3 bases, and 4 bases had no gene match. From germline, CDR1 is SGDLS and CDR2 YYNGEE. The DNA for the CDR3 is TGTGCCAGCAGCGAACGGACTAGCGGGCGCACAGATACGCAGTATTTT. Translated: CASSERTSGRTDTQYF.

CDR3 DNA: TGTGCCAGCAGTGCCGCTAGACAGATTGAGGGGAATCAGCCCCAGCATTTT. This gives the protein CASSAARQIEGNQPQHF. This chain uses TRBV6-4 with TRBJ1-5, with D perhaps matching TRBD1 (5 bases). V lost 4 bases and J lost 4, with 20 bases in between. The CDR3 length is 17 residues. Germline CDR1 MRHNA, CDR2 SNTAGT.

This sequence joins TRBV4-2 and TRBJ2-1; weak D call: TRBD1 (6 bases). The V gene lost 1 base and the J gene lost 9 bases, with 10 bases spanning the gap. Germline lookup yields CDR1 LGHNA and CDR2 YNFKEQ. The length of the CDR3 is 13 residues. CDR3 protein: CASSQGNRAEQFF. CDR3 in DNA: TGTGCCAGCAGCCAAGGTAACAGGGCTGAGCAGTTCTTC.

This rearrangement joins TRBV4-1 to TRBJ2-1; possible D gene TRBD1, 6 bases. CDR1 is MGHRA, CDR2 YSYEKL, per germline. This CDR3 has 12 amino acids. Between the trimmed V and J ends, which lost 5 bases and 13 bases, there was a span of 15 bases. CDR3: CASSERTGKQFF. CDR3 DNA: TGCGCCAGCAGCGAAAGAACAGGGAAACAGTTCTTC.

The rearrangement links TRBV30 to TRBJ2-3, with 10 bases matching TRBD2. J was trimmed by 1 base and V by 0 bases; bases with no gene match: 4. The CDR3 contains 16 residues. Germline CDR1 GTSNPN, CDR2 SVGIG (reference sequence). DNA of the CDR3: TGTGCCTGGAGTGTGGGGGGGACTAGCGGCACAGATACGCAGTATTTT. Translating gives CAWSVGGTSGTDTQYF. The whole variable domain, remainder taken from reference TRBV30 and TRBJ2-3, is SQTIHQWPATLVQPVGSPLSLECTVEGTSNPNLYWYRQAAGRGLQLLFYSVGIGQISSEVPQNLSASRPQDRQFILSSKKLLLSDSGFYLCAWSVGGTSGTDTQYFGPGTRLTVL.

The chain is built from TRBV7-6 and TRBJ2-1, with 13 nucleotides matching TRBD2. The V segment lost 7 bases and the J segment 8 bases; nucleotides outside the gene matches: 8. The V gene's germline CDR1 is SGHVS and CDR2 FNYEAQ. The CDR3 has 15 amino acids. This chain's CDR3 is CASTLGGTSGDEQFF. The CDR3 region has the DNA TGTGCCAGCACCCTAGGGGGGACTAGCGGGGATGAGCAGTTCTTC.

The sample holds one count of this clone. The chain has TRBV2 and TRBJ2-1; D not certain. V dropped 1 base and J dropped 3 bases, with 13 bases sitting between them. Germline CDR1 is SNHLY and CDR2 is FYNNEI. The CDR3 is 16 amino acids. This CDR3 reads CASSEVETLRYNEQFF. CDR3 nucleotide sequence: TGTGCCAGCAGTGAAGTTGAGACACTGCGCTACAATGAGCAGTTCTTC.

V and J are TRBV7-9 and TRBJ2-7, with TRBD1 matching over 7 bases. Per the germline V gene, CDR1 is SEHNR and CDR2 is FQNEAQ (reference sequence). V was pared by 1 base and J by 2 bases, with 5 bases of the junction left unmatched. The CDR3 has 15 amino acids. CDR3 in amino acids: CASSLGQGVAYEQYF. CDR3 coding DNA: TGTGCCAGCAGCTTAGGGCAGGGGGTGGCCTACGAGCAGTACTTC.

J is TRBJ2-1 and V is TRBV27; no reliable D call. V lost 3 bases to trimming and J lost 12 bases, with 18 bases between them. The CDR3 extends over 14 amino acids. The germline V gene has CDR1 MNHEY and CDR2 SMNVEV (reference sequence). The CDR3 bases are TGTGCCAGCAGTTTGGGTAGTGCAGGTCGCAGGCAGTTCTTC. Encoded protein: CASSLGSAGRRQFF.

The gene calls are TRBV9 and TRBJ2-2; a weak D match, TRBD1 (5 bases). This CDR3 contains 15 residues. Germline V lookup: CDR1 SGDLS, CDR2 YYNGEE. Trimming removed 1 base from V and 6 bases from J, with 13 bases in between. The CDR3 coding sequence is TGTGCCAGCAGCGTATCGGACATGACGGCCGGGGAGCTGTTTTTT. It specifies CASSVSDMTAGELFF.

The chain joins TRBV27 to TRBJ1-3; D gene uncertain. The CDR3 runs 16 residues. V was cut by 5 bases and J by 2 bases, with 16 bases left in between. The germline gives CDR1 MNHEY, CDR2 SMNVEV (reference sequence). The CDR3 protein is CASSLVPHGAGNTIYF. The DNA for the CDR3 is TGTGCCAGCAGTCTCGTCCCCCACGGGGCTGGAAACACCATATATTTT.

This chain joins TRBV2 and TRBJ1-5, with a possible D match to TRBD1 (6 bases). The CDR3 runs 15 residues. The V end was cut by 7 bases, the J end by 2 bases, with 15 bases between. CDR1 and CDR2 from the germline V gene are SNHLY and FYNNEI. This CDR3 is CASTEGVMGNQPQHF. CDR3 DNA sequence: TGTGCCAGCACCGAGGGGGTGATGGGCAATCAGCCCCAGCATTTT.

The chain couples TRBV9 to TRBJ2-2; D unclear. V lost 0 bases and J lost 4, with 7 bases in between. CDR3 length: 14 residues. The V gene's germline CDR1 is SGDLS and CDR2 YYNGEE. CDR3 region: CASSVESITGELFF. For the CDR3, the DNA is TGTGCCAGCAGCGTAGAGTCTATCACCGGGGAGCTGTTTTTT.

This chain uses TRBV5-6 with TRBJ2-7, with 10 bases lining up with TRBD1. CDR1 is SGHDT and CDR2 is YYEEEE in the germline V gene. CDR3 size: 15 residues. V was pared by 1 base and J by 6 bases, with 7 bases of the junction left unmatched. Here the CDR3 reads CASSLMGQGLGEQYF. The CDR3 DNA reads TGTGCCAGCAGCTTGATGGGACAGGGGCTAGGCGAGCAGTACTTC.

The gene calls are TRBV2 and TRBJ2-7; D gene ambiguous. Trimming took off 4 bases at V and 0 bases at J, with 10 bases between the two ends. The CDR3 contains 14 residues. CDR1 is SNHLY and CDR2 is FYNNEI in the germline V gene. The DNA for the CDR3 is TGTGCCAGCAGTGCAGCTATTAGCTCCTACGAGCAGTACTTC. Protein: CASSAAISSYEQYF.

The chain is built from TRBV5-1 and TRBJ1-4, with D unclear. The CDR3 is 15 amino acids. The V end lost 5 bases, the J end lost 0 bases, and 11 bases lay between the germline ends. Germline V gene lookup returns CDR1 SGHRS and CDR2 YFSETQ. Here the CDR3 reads CASSFTAATNEKLFF. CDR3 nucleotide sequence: TGCGCCAGCAGTTTTACAGCCGCAACTAATGAAAAACTGTTTTTT.

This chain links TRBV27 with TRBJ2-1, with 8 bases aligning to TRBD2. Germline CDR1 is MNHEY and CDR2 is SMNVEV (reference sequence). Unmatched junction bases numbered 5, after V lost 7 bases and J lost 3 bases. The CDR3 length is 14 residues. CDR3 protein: CASTFGTSYNEQFF. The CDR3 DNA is TGTGCCAGCACCTTTGGGACTAGCTACAATGAGCAGTTCTTC.

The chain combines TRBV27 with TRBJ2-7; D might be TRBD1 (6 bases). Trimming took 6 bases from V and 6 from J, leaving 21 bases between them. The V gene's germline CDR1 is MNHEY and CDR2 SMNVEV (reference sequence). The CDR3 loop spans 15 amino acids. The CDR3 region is CASRAFVTGTSEQYF. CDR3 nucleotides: TGTGCCAGCAGAGCATTCGTGACAGGAACAAGCGAGCAGTACTTC.

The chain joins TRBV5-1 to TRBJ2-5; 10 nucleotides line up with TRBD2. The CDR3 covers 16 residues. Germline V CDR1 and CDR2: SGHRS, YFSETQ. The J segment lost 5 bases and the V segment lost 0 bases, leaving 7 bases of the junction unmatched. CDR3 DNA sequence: TGCGCCAGCAGCTTGGGACTAGCGGGCCACGGGGAGACCCAGTACTTC. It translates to CASSLGLAGHGETQYF.

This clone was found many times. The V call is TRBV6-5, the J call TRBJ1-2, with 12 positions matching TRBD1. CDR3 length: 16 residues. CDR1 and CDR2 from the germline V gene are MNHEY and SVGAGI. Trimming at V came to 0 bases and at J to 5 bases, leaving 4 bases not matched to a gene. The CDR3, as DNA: TGTGCCAGCAGTTACTCGGCGGGACAGGGGGCGTATGGCTACACCTTC. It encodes CASSYSAGQGAYGYTF.

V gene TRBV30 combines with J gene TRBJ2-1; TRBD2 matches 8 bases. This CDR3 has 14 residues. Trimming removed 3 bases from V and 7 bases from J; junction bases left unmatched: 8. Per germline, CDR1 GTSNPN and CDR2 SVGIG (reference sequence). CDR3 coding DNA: TGTGCCTGGAGAAAAACGCCGGGAGGGAATGAGCAGTTCTTC. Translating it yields CAWRKTPGGNEQFF.

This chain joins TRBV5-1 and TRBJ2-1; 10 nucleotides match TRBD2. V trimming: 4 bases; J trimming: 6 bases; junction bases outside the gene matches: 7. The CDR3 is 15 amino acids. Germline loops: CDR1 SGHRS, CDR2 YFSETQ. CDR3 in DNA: TGCGCCAGCAGCCCTACTAGCGGGACCATCAATGAGCAGTTCTTC. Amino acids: CASSPTSGTINEQFF.

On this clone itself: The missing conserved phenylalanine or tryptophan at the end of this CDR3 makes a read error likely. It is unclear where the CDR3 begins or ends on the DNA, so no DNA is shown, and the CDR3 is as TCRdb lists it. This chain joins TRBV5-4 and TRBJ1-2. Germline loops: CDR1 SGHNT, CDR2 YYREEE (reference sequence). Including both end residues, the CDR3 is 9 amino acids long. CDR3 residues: CASSPRPVA.

For the CDR3, the DNA is TGTGCCAGCAGCCAAGAAATGGTCAGTACCTACGAGCAGTACTTC. Protein sequence: CASSQEMVSTYEQYF. This rearrangement joins TRBV4-2 to TRBJ2-7; D unclear. The CDR3 is made up of 15 amino acids. V was cut by 0 bases and J by 2 bases, with 11 bases left in between. Germline V gene data show CDR1 as LGHNA and CDR2 as YNFKEQ.

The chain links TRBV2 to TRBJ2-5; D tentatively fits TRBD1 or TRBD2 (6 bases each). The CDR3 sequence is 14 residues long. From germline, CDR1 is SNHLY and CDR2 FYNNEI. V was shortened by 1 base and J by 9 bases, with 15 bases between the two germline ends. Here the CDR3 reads CASSEGEARGPQYF. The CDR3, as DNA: TGTGCCAGCAGTGAAGGGGAGGCCCGGGGGCCCCAGTACTTC.